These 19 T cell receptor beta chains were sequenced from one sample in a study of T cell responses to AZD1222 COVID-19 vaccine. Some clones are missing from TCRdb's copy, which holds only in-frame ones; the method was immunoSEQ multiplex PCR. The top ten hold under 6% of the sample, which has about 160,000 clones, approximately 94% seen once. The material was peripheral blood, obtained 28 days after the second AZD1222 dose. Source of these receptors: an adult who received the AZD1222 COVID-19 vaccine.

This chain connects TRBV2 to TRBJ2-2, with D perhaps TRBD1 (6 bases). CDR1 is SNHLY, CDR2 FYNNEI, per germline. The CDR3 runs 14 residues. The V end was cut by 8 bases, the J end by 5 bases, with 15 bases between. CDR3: CASRPGEQTGELFF. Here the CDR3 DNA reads TGTGCCAGCCGTCCAGGGGAGCAGACCGGGGAGCTGTTTTTT.

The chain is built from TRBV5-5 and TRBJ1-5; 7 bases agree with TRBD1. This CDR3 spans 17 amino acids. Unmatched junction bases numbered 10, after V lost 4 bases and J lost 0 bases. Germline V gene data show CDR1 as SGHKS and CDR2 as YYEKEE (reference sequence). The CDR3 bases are TGTGCCAGCAGCCCCAGGACAGGCACGTCTAGCAATCAGCCCCAGCATTTT. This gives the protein CASSPRTGTSSNQPQHF.

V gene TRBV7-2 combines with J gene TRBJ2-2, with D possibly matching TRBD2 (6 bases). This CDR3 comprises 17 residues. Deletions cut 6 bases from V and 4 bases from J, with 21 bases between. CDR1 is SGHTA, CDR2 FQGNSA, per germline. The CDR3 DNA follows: TGTGCCAGCAGTTCACGCCCGGTCGGGAGTAGCACCGGGGAGCTGTTTTTT. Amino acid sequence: CASSSRPVGSSTGELFF.

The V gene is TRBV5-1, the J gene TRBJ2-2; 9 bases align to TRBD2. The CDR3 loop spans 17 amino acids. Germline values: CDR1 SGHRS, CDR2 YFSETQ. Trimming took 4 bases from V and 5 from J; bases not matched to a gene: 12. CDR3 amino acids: CASSPPEAGGRTGELFF. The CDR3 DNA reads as TGCGCCAGCAGCCCCCCCGAAGCGGGAGGACGAACCGGGGAGCTGTTTTTT.

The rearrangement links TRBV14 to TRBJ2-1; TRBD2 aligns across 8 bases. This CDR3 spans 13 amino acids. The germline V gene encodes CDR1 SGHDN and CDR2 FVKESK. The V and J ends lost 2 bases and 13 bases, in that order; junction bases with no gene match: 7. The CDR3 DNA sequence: TGTGCCAGCAGCCAATATAACGGGAGGGCCCAGTTCTTC. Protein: CASSQYNGRAQFF.

This chain's CDR3 is CASSPMEGRETQYF. The CDR3 DNA sequence: TGTGCCAGCAGCCCCATGGAGGGCCGAGAGACCCAGTACTTC. This chain uses TRBV7-9 with TRBJ2-5, with a weak D call TRBD2 (6 bases). Trimming took off 5 bases at V and 4 bases at J, with 14 bases between the two ends. This CDR3 contains 14 residues. Germline V gene data show CDR1 as SEHNR and CDR2 as FQNEAQ (reference sequence).

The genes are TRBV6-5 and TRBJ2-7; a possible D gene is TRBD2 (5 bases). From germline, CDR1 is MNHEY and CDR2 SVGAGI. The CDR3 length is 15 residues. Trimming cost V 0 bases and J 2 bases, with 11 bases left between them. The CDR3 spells CASSYSIGDPYEQYF. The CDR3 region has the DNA TGTGCCAGCAGTTACTCGATCGGGGATCCCTACGAGCAGTACTTC.

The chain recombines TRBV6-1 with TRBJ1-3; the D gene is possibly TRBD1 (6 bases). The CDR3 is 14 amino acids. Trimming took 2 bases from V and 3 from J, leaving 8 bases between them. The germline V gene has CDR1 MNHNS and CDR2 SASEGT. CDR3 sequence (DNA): TGTGCCAGCAGTGAACGAGGGGGTGGAAACACCATATATTTT. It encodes CASSERGGGNTIYF.

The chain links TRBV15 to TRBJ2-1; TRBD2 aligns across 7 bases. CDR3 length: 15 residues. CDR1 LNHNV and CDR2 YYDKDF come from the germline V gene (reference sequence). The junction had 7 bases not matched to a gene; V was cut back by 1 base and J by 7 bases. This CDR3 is CATSRGPSGRNEQFF. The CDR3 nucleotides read TGTGCCACCAGCAGAGGCCCCTCCGGGAGGAATGAGCAGTTCTTC.

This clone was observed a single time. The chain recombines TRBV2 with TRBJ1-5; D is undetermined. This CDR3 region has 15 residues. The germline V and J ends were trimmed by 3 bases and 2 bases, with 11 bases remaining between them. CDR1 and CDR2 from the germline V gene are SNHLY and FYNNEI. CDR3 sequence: CASSDLRGGNQPQHF. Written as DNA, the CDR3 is TGTGCCAGCAGTGATCTACGGGGTGGCAATCAGCCCCAGCATTTT.

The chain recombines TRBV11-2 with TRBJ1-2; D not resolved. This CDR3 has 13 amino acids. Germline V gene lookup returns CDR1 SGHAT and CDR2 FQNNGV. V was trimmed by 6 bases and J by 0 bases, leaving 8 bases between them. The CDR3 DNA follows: TGTGCCAGCAGTCCCGACCCTAACTATGGCTACACCTTC. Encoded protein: CASSPDPNYGYTF. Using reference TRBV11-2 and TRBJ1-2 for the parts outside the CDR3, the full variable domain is EAGVAQSPRYKIIEKRQSVAFWCNPISGHATLYWYQQILGQGPKLLIQFQNNGVVDDSQLPKDRFSAERLKGVDSTLKIQPAKLEDSAVYLCASSPDPNYGYTFGSGTRLTVV.

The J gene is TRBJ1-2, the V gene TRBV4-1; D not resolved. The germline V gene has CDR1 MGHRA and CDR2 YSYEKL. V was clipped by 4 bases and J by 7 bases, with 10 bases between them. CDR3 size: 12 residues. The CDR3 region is CASSPLAGGYTF. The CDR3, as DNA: TGCGCCAGCAGCCCGCTCGCTGGTGGCTACACCTTC.

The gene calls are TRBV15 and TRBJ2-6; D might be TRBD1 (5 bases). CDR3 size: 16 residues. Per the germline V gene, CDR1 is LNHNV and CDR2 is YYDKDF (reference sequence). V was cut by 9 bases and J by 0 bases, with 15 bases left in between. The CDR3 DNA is TGTGCCACTCAGGGTCTGGTCGGCTCTGGGGCCAACGTCCTGACTTTC. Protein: CATQGLVGSGANVLTF.

Written as DNA, the CDR3 is TGTGCCAGCAGTTTATTAGGCCCTGGGAGCTCTGGAAACACCATATATTTT. It specifies CASSLLGPGSSGNTIYF. The chain joins TRBV28 to TRBJ1-3; D gene ambiguous. There are 17 residues in the CDR3. Germline CDR1 and CDR2: MDHEN and SYDVKM. Trimming left V 1 base short and J 0 bases short, with 13 bases between.

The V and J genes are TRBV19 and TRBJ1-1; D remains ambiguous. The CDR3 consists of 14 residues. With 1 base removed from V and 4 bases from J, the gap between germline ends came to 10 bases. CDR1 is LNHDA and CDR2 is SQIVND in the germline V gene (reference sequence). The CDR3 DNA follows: TGTGCCAGTAGTATAGGACCGCTTAGCACTGAAGCTTTCTTT. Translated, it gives CASSIGPLSTEAFF.

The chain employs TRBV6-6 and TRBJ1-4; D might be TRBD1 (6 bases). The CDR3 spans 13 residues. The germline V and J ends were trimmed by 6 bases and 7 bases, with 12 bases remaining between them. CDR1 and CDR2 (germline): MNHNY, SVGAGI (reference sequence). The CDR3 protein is CASRPAGAEKLFF. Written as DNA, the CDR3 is TGTGCCAGCAGACCCGCAGGGGCTGAAAAACTGTTTTTT.

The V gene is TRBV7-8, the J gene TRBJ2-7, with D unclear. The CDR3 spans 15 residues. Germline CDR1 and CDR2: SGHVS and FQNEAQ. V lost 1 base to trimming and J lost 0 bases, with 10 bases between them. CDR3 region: CASSLEPRGSYEQYF. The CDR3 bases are TGTGCCAGCAGCTTAGAACCCCGTGGCTCCTACGAGCAGTACTTC.

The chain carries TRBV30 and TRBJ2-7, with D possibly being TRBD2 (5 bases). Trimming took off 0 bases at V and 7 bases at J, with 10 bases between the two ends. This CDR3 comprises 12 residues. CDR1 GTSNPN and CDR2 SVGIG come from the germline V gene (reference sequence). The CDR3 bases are TGTGCCTGGAGTGTTTTTGGGAGAGAGCAGTACTTC. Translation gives CAWSVFGREQYF. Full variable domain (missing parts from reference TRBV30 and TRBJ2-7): SQTIHQWPATLVQPVGSPLSLECTVEGTSNPNLYWYRQAAGRGLQLLFYSVGIGQISSEVPQNLSASRPQDRQFILSSKKLLLSDSGFYLCAWSVFGREQYFGPGTRLTVT.

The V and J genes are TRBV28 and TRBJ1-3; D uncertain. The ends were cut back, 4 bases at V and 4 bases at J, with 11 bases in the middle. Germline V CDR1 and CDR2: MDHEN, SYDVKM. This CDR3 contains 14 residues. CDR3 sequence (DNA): TGTGCCAGCAGTTCTGGGTCTCTCGGAAACACCATATATTTT. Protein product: CASSSGSLGNTIYF.